The 9 T cell receptor beta chains below come from one sample, sequenced in a study of patients and donors after allogeneic stem cell transplantation. Each CDR3 protein gets one entry after TCRdb re-called the RT-PCR reads with MiXCR. Among about a million distinct CDR3 sequences listed, roughly 17% were seen once. The specimen was blood, either unsorted or a sorted T cell fraction (not recorded which). These receptors were taken from a human donor who was either an allogeneic HSCT recipient or a stem cell or donor lymphocyte infusion donor (not recorded which). It is not recorded whose cells these are; they may come from a transplant donor.

The rearrangement links TRBV20-1 to TRBJ2-5, with 10 bases aligning to TRBD1. The V and J ends lost 6 bases and 7 bases, in that order; junction bases with no gene match: 11. Germline CDR1 reads DFQATT; CDR2 reads SNEGSKA (reference sequence). The length of the CDR3 is 14 residues. This CDR3 reads CSARRGQGVWTQYF. CDR3 sequence (DNA): TGCAGTGCCCGCCGCGGACAGGGGGTTTGGACCCAGTACTTC.

The table lists this clonotype with many counts. The V and J genes are TRBV20-1 and TRBJ2-7; possibly TRBD2 for D (5 bases). The CDR3 length is 19 residues. Per the germline V gene, CDR1 is DFQATT and CDR2 is SNEGSKA (reference sequence). The V and J ends lost 0 bases and 4 bases respectively, with 28 bases between them. CDR3 nucleotides: TGCAGTGCTAGAGAGGAGTTTGGGTCAGTACGAGGGCACTCATACGAGCAGTACTTC. Amino acid sequence: CSAREEFGSVRGHSYEQYF.

In its sample, this clonotype was seen many times. The CDR3 DNA reads as TGCGCCAGCCGCGTTAACAGACAGAACACTGAAGCTTTCTTT. Residues: CASRVNRQNTEAFF. The V call is TRBV4-1, the J call TRBJ1-1; D is unclear. Germline V lookup: CDR1 MGHRA, CDR2 YSYEKL. This CDR3 has 14 residues. V lost 8 bases and J lost 1, with 14 bases in between.

The CDR3 coding sequence is TGTGCCAGCAGCGCAAGCGGGAGTTTGACAGATACGCAGTATTTT. Translating it yields CASSASGSLTDTQYF. This chain links TRBV7-3 with TRBJ2-3; 8 bases agree with TRBD2. Germline V gene sequence: CDR1 SGHTA, CDR2 FQGTGA. V was clipped by 5 bases and J by 3 bases; unmatched bases: 7. The CDR3 is 15 residues long. Full variable domain (outside the CDR3, taken from reference TRBV7-3 and TRBJ2-3): GAGVSQTPSNKVTEKGKYVELRCDPISGHTALYWYRQSLGQGPEFLIYFQGTGAADDSGLPNDRFFAVRPEGSVSTLKIQRTERGDSAVYLCASSASGSLTDTQYFGPGTRLTVL.

This clonotype was detected only once. This may come from a read error, since a much larger clone is one base off. V usage is TRBV29-1 and J usage is TRBJ2-7; D is undetermined. Trimming stripped 5 bases from V and 2 bases from J, with 10 bases between. From germline, CDR1 is SQVTM and CDR2 ANQGSEA. The CDR3 totals 12 residues. CDR3 residues: CSVCSGAYEQYF. The CDR3 coding sequence is TGCAGCGTTTGTTCAGGAGCCTACGAGCAGTACTTC.

This clonotype was counted only a few times. One end of the junction fails to match germline, which may point to a read error. The chain is built from TRBV5-1 and TRBJ2-5; D perhaps matches TRBD1 (6 bases). Germline V gene lookup returns CDR1 SGHRS and CDR2 YFSETQ. The CDR3 totals 14 residues. CDR3 sequence: CASSLGTLQETQYF. CDR3 sequence (DNA): TGTGCCAGCAGCTTAGGGACACTCCAAGAGACCCAGTACTTC. Looking up the rest from reference TRBV5-1 and TRBJ2-5 gives the full variable domain: KAGVTQTPRYLIKTRGQQVTLSCSPISGHRSVSWYQQTPGQGLQFLFEYFSETQRNKGNFPGRFSGRQFSNSRSEMNVSTLELGDSALYLCASSLGTLQETQYFGPGTRLLVL.

The table lists this clonotype with a few counts. V and J are TRBV5-1 and TRBJ2-5; 9 bases match TRBD1. V trimming: 3 bases; J trimming: 7 bases; junction bases outside the gene matches: 7. Germline V lookup: CDR1 SGHRS, CDR2 YFSETQ. This CDR3 contains 14 residues. The CDR3 is CASSSKQGAGTQYF. Written as DNA, the CDR3 is TGCGCCAGCAGCTCGAAACAGGGGGCAGGGACCCAGTACTTC.

This clonotype was picked up a small number of times. This chain links TRBV10-3 with TRBJ2-1; D is uncertain. This CDR3 has 12 residues. Trimming stripped 4 bases from V and 4 bases from J, with 5 bases between. Germline V gene data show CDR1 as ENHRY and CDR2 as SYGVKD. The CDR3 sequence is CAISGAYNEQFF. The CDR3 region has the DNA TGTGCCATCAGTGGAGCTTACAATGAGCAGTTCTTC.

The chain uses TRBV7-8 and TRBJ2-1, with D unclear. This CDR3 region has 15 residues. V shed 4 bases and J shed 2 bases, with 12 bases lying between them. Germline values: CDR1 SGHVS, CDR2 FQNEAQ. The DNA for the CDR3 is TGTGCCAGCAGCTACCAAGCAGATACCTACAATGAGCAGTTCTTC. Its protein product is CASSYQADTYNEQFF. Based on the CDR3 plus reference TRBV7-8 and TRBJ2-1, the full variable domain is GAGVSQSPRYKVAKRGQDVALRCDPISGHVSLFWYQQALGQGPEFLTYFQNEAQLDKSGLPSDRFFAERPEGSVSTLKIQRTQQEDSAVYLCASSYQADTYNEQFFGPGTRLTVL.